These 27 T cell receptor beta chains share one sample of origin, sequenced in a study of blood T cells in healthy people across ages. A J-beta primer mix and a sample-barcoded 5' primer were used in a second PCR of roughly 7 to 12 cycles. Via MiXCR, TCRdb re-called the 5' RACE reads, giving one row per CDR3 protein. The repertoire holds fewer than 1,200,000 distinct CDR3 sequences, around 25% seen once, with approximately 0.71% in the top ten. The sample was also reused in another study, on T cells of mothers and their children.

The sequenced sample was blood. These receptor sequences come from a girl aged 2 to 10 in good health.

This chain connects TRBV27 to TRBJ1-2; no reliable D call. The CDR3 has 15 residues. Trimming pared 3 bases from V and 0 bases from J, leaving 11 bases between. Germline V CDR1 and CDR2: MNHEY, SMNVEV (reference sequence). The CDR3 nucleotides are TGTGCCAGCAGTTTGGGTCCGGTCACTAACTATGGCTACACCTTC. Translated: CASSLGPVTNYGYTF.

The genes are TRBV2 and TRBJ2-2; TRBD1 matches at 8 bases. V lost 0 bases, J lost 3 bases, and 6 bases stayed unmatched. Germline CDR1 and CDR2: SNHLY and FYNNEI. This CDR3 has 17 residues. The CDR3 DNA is TGTGCCAGCAGTGAAGCACCGGGACAGGAGTACACCGGGGAGCTGTTTTTT. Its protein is CASSEAPGQEYTGELFF.

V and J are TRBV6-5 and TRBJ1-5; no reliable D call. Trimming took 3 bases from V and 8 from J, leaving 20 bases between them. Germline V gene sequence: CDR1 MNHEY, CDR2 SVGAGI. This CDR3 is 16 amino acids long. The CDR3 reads CASSYTSPASSEPQHF. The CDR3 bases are TGTGCCAGCAGTTATACTTCCCCGGCCTCCTCGGAGCCCCAGCATTTT.

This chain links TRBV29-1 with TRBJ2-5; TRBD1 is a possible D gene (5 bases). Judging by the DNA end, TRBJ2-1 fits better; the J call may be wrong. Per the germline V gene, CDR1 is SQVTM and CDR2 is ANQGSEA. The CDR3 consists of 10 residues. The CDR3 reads CSVESGMQFF. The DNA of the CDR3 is TGCAGCGTTGAATCAGGGATGCAGTTCTTC.

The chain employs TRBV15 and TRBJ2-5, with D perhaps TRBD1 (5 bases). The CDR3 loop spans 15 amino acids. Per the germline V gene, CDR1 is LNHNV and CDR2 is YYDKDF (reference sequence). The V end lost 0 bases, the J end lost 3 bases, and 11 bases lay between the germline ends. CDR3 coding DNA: TGTGCCACCAGCAGAGATATGCAGGGCAAAGAGACCCAGTACTTC. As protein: CATSRDMQGKETQYF.

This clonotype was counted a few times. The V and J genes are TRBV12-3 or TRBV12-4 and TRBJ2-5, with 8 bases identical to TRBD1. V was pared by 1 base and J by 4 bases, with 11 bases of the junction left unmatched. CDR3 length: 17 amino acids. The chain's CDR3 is CASSLGTTTGGGETQYF. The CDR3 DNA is TGTGCCAGCAGTTTAGGTACTACTACAGGGGGTGGAGAGACCCAGTACTTC.

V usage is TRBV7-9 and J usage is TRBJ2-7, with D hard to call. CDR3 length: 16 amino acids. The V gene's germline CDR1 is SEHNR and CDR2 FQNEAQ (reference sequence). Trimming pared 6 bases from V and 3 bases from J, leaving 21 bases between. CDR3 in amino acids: CASRPTLTDEYYEQYF. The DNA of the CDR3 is TGTGCCAGCAGACCCACGTTAACGGACGAGTACTACGAGCAGTACTTC.

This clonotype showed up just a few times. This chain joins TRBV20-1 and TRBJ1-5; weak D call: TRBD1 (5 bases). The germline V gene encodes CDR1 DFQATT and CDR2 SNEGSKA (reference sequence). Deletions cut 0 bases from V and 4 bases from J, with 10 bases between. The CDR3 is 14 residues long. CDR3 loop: CSARDRGVNQPQHF. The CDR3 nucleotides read TGCAGTGCTAGAGATCGGGGGGTTAATCAGCCCCAGCATTTT.

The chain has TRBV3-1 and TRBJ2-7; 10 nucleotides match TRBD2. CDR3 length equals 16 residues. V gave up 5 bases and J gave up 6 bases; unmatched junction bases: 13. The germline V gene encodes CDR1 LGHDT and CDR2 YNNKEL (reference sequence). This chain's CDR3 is CASSEPSGGVGGEQYF. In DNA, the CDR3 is TGTGCCAGCAGCGAACCCAGCGGGGGGGTTGGAGGCGAGCAGTACTTC.

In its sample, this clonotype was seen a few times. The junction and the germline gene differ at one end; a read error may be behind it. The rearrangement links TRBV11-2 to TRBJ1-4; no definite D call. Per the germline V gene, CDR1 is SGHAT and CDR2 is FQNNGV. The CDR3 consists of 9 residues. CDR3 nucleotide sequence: TGTGCCAGCAGCTTTAGCGGACCATTT. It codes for CASSFSGPF.

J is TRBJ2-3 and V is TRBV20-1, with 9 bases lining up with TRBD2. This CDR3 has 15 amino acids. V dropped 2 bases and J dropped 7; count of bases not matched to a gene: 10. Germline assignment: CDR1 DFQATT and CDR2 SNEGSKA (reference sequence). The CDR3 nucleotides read TGCAGTGCTAGAAGTGATGCGGGAGGGCGTAATACGCAGTATTTT. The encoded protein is CSARSDAGGRNTQYF.

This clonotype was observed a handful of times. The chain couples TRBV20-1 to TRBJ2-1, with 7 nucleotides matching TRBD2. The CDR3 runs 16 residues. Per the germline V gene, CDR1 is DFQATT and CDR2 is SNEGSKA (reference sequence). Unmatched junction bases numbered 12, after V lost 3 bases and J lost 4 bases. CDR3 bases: TGCAGTGCTAGGACCCCGGGACTACTATTTTACAATGAGCAGTTCTTC. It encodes CSARTPGLLFYNEQFF.

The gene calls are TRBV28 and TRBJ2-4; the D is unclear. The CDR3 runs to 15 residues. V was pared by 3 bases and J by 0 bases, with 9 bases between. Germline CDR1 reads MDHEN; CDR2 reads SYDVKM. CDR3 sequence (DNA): TGTGCCAGCAGTTTTCCGGCCCTAGCCAAAAACATTCAGTACTTC. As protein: CASSFPALAKNIQYF.

As DNA, the CDR3 is TGCAGTGCTACCGACTACTCCTACAATGAGCAGTTCTTC. This encodes CSATDYSYNEQFF. This sequence joins TRBV20-1 and TRBJ2-1; tentative D call: TRBD2 (5 bases). The CDR3 spans 13 residues. CDR1 is DFQATT and CDR2 is SNEGSKA in the germline V gene (reference sequence). V was cut by 4 bases and J by 0 bases, with 7 bases left in between.

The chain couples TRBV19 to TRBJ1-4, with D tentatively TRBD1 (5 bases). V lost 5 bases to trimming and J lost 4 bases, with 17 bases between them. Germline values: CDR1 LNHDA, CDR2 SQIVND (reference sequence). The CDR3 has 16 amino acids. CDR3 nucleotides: TGTGCCAGTAGTGTCGGAGAGGGGAACGGTAATGAAAAACTGTTTTTT. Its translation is CASSVGEGNGNEKLFF.

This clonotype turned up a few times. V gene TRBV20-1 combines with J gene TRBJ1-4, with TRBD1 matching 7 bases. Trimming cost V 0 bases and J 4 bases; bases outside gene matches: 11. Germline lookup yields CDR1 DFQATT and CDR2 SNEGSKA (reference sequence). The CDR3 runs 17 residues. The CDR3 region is CSARDPPTGQHNEKLFF. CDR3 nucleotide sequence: TGCAGTGCTAGAGACCCCCCCACGGGACAGCATAATGAAAAACTGTTTTTT.

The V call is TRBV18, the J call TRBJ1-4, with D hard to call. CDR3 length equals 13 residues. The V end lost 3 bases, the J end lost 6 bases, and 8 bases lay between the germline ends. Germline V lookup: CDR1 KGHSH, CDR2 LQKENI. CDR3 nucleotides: TGTGCCAGCTCACCCCCCGGCGATGAAAAACTGTTTTTT. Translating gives CASSPPGDEKLFF.

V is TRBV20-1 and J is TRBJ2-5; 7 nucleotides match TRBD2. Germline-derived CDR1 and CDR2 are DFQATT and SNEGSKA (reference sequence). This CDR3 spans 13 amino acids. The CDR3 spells CSGDSGLQETQYF. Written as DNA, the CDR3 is TGCAGCGGGGATAGCGGGCTCCAAGAGACCCAGTACTTC.

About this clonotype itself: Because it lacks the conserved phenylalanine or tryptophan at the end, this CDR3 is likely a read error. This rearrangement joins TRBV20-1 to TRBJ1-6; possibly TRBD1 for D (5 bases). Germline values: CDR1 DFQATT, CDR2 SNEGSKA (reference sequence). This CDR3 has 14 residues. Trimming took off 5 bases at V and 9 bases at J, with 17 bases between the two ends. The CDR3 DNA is TGCAGTGCTTTAGCCAGGGCGGGGGGTTCACCCCTCCACCTT. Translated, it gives CSALARAGGSPLHL.

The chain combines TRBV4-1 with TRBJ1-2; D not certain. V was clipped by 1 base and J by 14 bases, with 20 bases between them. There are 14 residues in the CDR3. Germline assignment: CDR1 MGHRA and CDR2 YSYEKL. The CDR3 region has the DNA TGCGCCAGCAGCCAAGTCGGAGACCCCTTATCGTGGACCTTC. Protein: CASSQVGDPLSWTF.

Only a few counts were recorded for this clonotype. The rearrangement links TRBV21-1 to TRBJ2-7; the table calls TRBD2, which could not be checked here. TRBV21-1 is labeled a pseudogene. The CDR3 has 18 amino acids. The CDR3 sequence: CASSKPLSPGRLDYEQYF. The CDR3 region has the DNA TGTGCCAGCAGCAAACCACTATCTCCGGGACGCCTGGACTACGAGCAGTACTTC.

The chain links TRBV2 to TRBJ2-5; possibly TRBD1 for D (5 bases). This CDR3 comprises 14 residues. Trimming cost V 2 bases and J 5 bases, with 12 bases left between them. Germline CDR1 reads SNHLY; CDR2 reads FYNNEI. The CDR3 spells CASSESSQGETQYF. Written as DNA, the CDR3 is TGTGCCAGCAGTGAATCATCCCAGGGTGAGACCCAGTACTTC.

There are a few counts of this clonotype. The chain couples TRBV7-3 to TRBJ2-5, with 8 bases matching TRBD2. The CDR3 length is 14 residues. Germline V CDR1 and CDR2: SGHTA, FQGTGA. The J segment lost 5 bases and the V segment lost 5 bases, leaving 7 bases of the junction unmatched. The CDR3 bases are TGTGCCAGCAGCGCGGGGGGAGGTGTCGAGACCCAGTACTTC. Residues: CASSAGGGVETQYF. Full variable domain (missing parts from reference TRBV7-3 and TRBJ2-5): GAGVSQTPSNKVTEKGKYVELRCDPISGHTALYWYRQSLGQGPEFLIYFQGTGAADDSGLPNDRFFAVRPEGSVSTLKIQRTERGDSAVYLCASSAGGGVETQYFGPGTRLLVL.

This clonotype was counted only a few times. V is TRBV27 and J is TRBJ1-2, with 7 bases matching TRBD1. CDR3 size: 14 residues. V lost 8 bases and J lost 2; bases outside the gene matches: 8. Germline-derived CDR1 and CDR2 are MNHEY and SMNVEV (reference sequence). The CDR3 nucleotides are TGTGCCAGCCTTAAGACAGGGTCGAACTATGGCTACACCTTC. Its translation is CASLKTGSNYGYTF.

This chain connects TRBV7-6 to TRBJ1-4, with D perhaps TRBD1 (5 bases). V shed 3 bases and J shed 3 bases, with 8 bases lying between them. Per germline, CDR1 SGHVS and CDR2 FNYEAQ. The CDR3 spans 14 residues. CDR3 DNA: TGTGCCAGCAGCTTTGGGGCCCCTAATGAAAAACTGTTTTTT. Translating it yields CASSFGAPNEKLFF. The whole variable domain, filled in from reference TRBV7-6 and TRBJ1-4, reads GAGVSQSPRYKVTKRGQDVALRCDPISGHVSLYWYRQALGQGPEFLTYFNYEAQQDKSGLPNDRFSAERPEGSISTLTIQRTEQRDSAMYRCASSFGAPNEKLFFGSGTQLSVL.

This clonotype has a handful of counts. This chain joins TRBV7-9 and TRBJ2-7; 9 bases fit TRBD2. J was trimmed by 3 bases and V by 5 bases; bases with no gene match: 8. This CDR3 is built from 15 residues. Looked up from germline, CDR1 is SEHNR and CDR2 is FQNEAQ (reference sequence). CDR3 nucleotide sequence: TGTGCCAGCAGCCCACCGGGACTAGCAGACTACGAGCAGTACTTC. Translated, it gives CASSPPGLADYEQYF.

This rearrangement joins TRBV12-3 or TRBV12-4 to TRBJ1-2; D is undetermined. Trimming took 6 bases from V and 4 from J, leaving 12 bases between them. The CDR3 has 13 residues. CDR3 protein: CASSLQTGYGYTF. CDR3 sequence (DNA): TGTGCCAGCAGCCTACAGACGGGCTATGGCTACACCTTC.